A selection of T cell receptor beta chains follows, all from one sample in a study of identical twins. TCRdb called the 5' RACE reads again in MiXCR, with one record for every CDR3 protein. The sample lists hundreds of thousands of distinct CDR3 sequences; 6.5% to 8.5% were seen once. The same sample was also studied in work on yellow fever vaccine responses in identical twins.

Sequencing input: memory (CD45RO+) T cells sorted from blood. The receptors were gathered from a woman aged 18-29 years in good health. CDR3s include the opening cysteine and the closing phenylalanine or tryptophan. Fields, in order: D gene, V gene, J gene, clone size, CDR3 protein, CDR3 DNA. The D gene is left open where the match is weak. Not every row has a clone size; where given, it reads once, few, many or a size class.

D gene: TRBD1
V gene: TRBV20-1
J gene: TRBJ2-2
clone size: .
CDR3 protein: CSAREPGTGITGELFF
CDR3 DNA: TGCAGTGCTAGAGAGCCCGGGACAGGGATCACCGGGGAGCTGTTTTTT

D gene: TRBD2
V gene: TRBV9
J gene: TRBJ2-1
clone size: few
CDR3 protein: CASSVHSGGGVPEQFF
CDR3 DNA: TGTGCCAGCAGCGTCCATAGCGGGGGGGGAGTGCCTGAGCAGTTCTTC

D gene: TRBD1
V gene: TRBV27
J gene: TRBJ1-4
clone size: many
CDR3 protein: CASRGTASGVLNEKLFF
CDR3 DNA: TGTGCCAGCCGTGGGACAGCTTCCGGAGTCCTTAATGAAAAACTGTTTTTT

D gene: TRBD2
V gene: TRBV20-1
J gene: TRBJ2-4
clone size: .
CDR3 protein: CSAPSGKGNIQYF
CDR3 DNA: TGCAGTGCCCCGAGCGGGAAGGGAAACATTCAGTACTTC

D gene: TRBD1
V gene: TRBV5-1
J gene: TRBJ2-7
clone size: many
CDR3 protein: CASSLSRTGGYEQYF
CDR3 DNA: TGCGCCAGCAGCTTGTCCCGGACAGGGGGCTACGAGCAGTACTTC

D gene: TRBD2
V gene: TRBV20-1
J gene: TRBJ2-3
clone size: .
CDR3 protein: CSARAPRGGGTDTQYF
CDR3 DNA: TGCAGTGCTAGAGCCCCCCGGGGCGGGGGGACAGATACGCAGTATTTT

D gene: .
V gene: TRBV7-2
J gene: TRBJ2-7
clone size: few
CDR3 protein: CASRHSGGLSYEQYF
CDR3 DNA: TGTGCCAGCAGACACTCGGGCGGTCTCTCCTACGAGCAGTACTTC

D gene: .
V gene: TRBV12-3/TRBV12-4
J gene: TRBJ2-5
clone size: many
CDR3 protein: CASSLVGETQYF
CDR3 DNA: TGTGCCAGCAGTTTGGTGGGGGAGACCCAGTACTTC

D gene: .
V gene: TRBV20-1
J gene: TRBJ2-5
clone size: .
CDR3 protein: CSARRDSVKETQYF
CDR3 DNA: TGCAGTGCCCGTAGAGATAGCGTAAAAGAGACCCAGTACTTC

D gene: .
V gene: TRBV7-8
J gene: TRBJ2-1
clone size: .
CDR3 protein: CASDPPSPYNEQFF
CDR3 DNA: TGTGCCAGCGACCCCCCTAGTCCCTACAATGAGCAGTTCTTC

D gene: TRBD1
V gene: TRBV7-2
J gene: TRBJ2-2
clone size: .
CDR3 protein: CASSLAGQGSGGELFF
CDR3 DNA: TGTGCCAGCAGCTTAGCGGGACAGGGCTCGGGCGGGGAGCTGTTTTTT

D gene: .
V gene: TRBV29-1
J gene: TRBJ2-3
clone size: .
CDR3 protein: CSASHPQPSDTQYF
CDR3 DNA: TGCAGCGCAAGCCACCCGCAGCCCTCAGATACGCAGTATTTT

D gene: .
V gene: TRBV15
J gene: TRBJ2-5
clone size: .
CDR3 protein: CATSSGVRDQETQYF
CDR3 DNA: TGTGCCACCAGCAGCGGCGTGAGGGACCAAGAGACCCAGTACTTC

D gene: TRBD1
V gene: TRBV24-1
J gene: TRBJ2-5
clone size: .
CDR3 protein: CATSDLRKDREDQETQYF
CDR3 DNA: TGTGCCACCAGTGATTTGCGCAAGGACAGGGAAGACCAAGAGACCCAGTACTTC

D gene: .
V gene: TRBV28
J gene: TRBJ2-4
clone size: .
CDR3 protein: CASSLGTFATQAKNIQYF
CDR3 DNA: TGTGCCAGCAGTTTAGGCACCTTTGCAACCCAAGCCAAAAACATTCAGTACTTC

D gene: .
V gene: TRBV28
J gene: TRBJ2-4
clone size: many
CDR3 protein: CASQGPKNIQYF
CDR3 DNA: TGTGCCAGCCAGGGACCGAAAAACATTCAGTACTTC

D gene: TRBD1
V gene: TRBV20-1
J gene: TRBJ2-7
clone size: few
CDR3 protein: CSARVQGDEQYF
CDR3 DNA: TGCAGTGCTAGAGTACAGGGGGACGAGCAGTACTTC

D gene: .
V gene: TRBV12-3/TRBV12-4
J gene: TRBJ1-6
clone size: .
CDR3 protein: CASSGWVNSPLHF
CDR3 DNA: TGTGCCAGCAGTGGGTGGGTTAATTCACCCCTCCACTTT

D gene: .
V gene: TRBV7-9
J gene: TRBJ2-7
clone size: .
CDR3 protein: CASSARDIIYEQYF
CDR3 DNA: TGTGCCAGCAGCGCCCGGGACATAATTTACGAGCAGTACTTC

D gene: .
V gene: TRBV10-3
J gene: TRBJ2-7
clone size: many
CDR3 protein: CAISESVGTDEQYF
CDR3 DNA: TGTGCCATCAGTGAGTCGGTAGGAACGGACGAGCAGTACTTC

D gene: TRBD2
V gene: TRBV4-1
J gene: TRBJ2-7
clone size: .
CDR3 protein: CASSQPGLDSEQYF
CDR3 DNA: TGCGCCAGCAGCCAACCCGGACTAGATAGTGAGCAGTACTTC

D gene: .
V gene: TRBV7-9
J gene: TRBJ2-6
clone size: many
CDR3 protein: CASSSTGAGGANVLTF
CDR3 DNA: TGTGCCAGCAGCTCGACAGGTGCTGGTGGGGCCAACGTCCTGACTTTC

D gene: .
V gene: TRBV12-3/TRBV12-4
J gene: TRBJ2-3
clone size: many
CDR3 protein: CASSLGDLTDTQYF
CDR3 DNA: TGTGCCAGCAGTTTAGGCGACTTGACAGATACGCAGTATTTT

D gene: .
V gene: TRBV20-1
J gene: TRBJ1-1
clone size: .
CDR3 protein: CSARDLRQGGEAFF
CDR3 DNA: TGCAGTGCTAGAGATCTTCGGCAGGGTGGTGAAGCTTTCTTT

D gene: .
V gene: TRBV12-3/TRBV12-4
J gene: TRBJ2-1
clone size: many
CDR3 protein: CASSLAGLDENEQFF
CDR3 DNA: TGTGCCAGCAGTTTGGCGGGGTTGGATGAGAATGAGCAGTTCTTC

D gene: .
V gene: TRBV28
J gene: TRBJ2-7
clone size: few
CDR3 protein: CASRRQGGYEQYF
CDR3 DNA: TGTGCCAGCAGGCGGCAGGGGGGATACGAGCAGTACTTC

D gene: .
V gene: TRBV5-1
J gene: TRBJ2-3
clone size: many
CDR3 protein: CASSLGSDTQYF
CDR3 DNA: TGTGCCAGCAGCTTAGGGTCAGATACGCAGTATTTT

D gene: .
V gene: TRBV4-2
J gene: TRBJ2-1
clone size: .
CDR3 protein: CASSQDKDYNEQFF
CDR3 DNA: TGTGCCAGCAGCCAAGACAAGGACTACAATGAGCAGTTCTTC

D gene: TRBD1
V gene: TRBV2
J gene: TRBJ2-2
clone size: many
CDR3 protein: CASSPGTGDVGELFF
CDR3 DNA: TGTGCCAGCAGTCCCGGGACAGGGGATGTCGGGGAGCTGTTTTTT

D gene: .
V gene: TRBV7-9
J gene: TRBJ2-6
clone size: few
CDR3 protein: CASSLGNFGANVLTF
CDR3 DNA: TGTGCCAGCAGCTTAGGTAATTTCGGGGCCAACGTCCTGACTTTC

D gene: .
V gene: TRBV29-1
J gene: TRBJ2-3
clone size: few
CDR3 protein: CSVGFMSSSEYF
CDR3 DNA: TGCAGCGTTGGATTTATGAGCTCTTCCGAGTATTTT

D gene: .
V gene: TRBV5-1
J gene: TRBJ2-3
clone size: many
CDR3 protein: CASSLARGTDTQYF
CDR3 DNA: TGCGCCAGCAGCTTGGCTAGGGGGACAGATACGCAGTATTTT

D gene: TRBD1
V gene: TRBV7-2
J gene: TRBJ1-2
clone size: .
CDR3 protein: CASSTQGAGDYGYTF
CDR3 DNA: TGTGCCAGCAGCACACAGGGGGCGGGGGACTATGGCTACACCTTC

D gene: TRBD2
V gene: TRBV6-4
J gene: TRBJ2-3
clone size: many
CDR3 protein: CASSDSRGGTDTQYF
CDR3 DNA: TGTGCCAGCAGTGACTCGCGGGGGGGCACAGATACGCAGTATTTT

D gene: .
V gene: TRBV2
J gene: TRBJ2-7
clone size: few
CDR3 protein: CASSDVLSFLEQYF
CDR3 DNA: TGTGCCAGCAGTGACGTACTATCCTTTTTAGAGCAGTACTTC

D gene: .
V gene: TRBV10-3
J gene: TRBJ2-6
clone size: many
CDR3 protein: CAISTLTVPSGANVLTF
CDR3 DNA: TGTGCCATCAGTACTCTAACAGTCCCCTCTGGGGCCAACGTCCTGACTTTC

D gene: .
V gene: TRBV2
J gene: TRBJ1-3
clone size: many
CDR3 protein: CASFNPFSGNTIYF
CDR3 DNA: TGTGCCAGCTTTAACCCGTTCTCTGGAAACACCATATATTTT

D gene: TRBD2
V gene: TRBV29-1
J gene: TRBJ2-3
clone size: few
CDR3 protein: CSVEDEREGPTDTQYF
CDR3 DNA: TGCAGCGTTGAAGATGAGCGGGAGGGCCCCACAGATACGCAGTATTTT

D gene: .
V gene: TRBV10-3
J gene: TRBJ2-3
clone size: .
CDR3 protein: CAVTGSGDTQYF
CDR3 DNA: TGTGCCGTCACAGGGTCCGGAGATACGCAGTATTTT

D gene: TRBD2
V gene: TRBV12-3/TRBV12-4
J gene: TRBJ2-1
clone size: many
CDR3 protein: CASSLAGGRSNEQFF
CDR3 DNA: TGTGCCAGCAGTCTAGCGGGGGGGAGAAGCAATGAGCAGTTCTTC

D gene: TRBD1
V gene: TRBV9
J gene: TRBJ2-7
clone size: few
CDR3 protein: CASTPGTGPYEQYF
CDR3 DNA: TGTGCCAGCACCCCCGGGACAGGGCCCTACGAGCAGTACTTC

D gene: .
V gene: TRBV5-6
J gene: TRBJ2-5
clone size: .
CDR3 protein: CASSFGAGETQYF
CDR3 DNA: TGTGCCAGCAGCTTCGGGGCAGGGGAGACCCAGTACTTC

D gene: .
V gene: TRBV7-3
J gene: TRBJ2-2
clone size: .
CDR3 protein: CASSLGWGPTGELFF
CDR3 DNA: TGTGCCAGCAGCTTAGGGTGGGGTCCTACCGGGGAGCTGTTTTTT

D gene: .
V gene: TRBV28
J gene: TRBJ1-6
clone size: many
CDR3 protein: CASSYPRGPLHF
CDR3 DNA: TGTGCCAGCAGTTACCCCAGAGGACCCCTCCACTTT

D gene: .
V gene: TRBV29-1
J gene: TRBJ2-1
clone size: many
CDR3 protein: CSVDGRGSNEQFF
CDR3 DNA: TGCAGCGTTGATGGACGGGGGAGCAATGAGCAGTTCTTC

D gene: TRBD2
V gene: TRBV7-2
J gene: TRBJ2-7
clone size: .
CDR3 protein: CASSPGTRVREQYF
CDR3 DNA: TGTGCCAGCAGCCCCGGGACTAGGGTACGCGAGCAGTACTTC

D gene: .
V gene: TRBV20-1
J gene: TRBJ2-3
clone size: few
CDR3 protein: CSARALSSSTDTQYF
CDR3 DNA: TGCAGTGCTAGAGCTTTAAGCTCTAGCACAGATACGCAGTATTTT

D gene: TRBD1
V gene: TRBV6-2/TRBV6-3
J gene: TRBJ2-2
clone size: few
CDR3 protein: CASSPPPGQGGRANTGELFF
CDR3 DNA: TGTGCCAGCAGCCCCCCGCCAGGACAGGGAGGTCGAGCGAACACCGGGGAGCTGTTTTTT